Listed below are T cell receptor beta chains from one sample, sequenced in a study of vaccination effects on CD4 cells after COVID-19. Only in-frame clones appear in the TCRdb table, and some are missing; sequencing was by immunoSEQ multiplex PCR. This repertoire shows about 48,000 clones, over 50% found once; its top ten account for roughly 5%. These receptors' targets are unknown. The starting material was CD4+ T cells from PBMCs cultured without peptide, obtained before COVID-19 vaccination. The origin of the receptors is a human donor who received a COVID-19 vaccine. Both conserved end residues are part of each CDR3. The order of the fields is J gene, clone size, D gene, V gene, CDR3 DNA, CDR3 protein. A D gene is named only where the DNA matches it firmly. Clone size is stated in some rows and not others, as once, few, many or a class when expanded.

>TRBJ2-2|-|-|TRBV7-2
TGTGCCAGCAGCGAAGGGGGACTCAGGGGGGTGTCGTTTTTT
CASSEGGLRGVSFF
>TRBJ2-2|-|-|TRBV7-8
TGTGCCAGCTCGAGGGGGATTTCTCGCGCCGGGGAGCTGTTTTTT
CASSRGISRAGELFF
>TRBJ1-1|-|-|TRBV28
TGTGCCAGCAGTTTAGCAGGAGCGAACACTGAAGCTTTCTTT
CASSLAGANTEAFF
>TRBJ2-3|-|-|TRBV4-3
TGCGCCAGCAGCCAAGAGCGGGGCCCCCTTTCTAGCACAGATACGCAGTATTTT
CASSQERGPLSSTDTQYF
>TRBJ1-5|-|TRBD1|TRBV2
TGTGCCAGCACAGGGGGCGCGGGCAATCAGCCCCAGCATTTT
CASTGGAGNQPQHF
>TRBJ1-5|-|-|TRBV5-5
TGTGCCAGCAGCCCCTACCATAGCAATCAGCCCCAGCATTTT
CASSPYHSNQPQHF
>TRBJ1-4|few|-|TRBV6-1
TGTGCCAGCAGTTCCTCCGGGGGCAAACTGTTTTTT
CASSSSGGKLFF
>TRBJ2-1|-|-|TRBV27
TGTGCCAGCAGTTTGAGGGGCTCCTACAATGAGCAGTTCTTC
CASSLRGSYNEQFF
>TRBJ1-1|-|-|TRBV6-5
TGTGCCAGCAGTTACCTGGTTTCGGACACTGAAGCTTTCTTT
CASSYLVSDTEAFF
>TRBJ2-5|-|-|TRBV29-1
TGCAGCGTCGAAACTAGGAGGAGGACCCAGTACTTC
CSVETRRRTQYF
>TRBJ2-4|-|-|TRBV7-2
TGTGCCAGCAGCTTGGGGATAGGGTGGGTTAAGATAGCCAAAAACATTCAGTACTTC
CASSLGIGWVKIAKNIQYF
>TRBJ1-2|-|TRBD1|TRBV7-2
TGTGCCAGCAGCAAAAGACAGGGGGCGGGTGGCTACACCTTC
CASSKRQGAGGYTF
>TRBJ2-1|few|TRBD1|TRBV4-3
TGCGCCAGCAGCCAAGATCTAAGGGGGCTCCAACCCTTAGGCGAGCAGTTCTTC
CASSQDLRGLQPLGEQFF
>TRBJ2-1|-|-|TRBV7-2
TGTGCCAGCAGCTTAGGTTTGGGAGATGAGCAGTTCTTC
CASSLGLGDEQFF
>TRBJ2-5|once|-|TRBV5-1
TGCGCCAGCAGCTGGGGTCCGGAAGAGACCCAGTACTTC
CASSWGPEETQYF
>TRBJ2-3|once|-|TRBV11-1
TGTGCCAGCAGCTCTGGGTACGGCACAGATACGCAGTATTTT
CASSSGYGTDTQYF
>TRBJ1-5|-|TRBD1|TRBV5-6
TGTGCCAGCAGCCACACCGGGACAGAGAATCAGCCCCAGCATTTT
CASSHTGTENQPQHF
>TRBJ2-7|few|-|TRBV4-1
TGCGCCAGCAGCCAAGATACGTTGTGGAGGGCCGAGCAGTACTTC
CASSQDTLWRAEQYF
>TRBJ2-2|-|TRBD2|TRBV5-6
TGTGCCAGCAGCTTGTTACCGGGACTAGCGGGGGCGTACACCGGGGAGCTGTTTTTT
CASSLLPGLAGAYTGELFF
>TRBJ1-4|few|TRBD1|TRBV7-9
TGTGCCAGCAGCTTAGACAGGGGGAGGAACGAAAAACTGTTTTTT
CASSLDRGRNEKLFF
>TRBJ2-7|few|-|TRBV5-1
TGCGCCAGCAGCTTGGTTGGGGGGTACGAGCAGTACTTC
CASSLVGGYEQYF
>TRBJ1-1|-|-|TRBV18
TGTGCCAGCTCACCTCAGGGAAACACTGAAGCTTTCTTT
CASSPQGNTEAFF
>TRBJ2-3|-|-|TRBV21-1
TGTGCCAGCAGCAACCGGCGGGAGTGTGCAGATACGCAGTATTTT
CASSNRRECADTQYF
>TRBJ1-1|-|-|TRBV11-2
TGTGCCAGCAGCTTCAGGGGTGGGATGAACACTGAAGCTTTCTTT
CASSFRGGMNTEAFF
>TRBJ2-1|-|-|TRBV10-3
TGTGCCATCAGTGATGGGGAGAGCTCCTACAATGAGCAGTTCTTC
CAISDGESSYNEQFF
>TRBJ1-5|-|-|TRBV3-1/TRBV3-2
TGTGCCAGCAGCTTCAGGGGAAGCAATCAGCCCCAGCATTTT
CASSFRGSNQPQHF
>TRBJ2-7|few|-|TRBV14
TGTGCCAGCAGCCAAGATAGGGCGCTAGCTGAAGAGCAGTACTTC
CASSQDRALAEEQYF
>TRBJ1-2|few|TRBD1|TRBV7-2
TGTGCCAGCAGCTTGCGACAGGGGCTCTACACCTTC
CASSLRQGLYTF
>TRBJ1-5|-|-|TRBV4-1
TGCGCCAGCAGCCAAGATCACGGAGGGGGTGGTCAGCCCCAGCATTTT
CASSQDHGGGGQPQHF
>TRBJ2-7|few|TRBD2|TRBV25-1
TGTGCCAGCCAACCCGTTTCTAGCGGGAGGCCCCGGGAGCAGTACTTC
CASQPVSSGRPREQYF
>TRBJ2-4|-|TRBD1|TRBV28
TGTGCCAGCAGTTTCGGACAGGGTCCCCAAAACATTCAGTACTTC
CASSFGQGPQNIQYF
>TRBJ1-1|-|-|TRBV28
TGTGCCAGCGAGGGCGGGACTGAAGCTTTCTTT
CASEGGTEAFF
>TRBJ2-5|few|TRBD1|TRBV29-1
TGCAGCGTTGGGGACAGCTTGCTCCAAGAGACCCAGTACTTC
CSVGDSLLQETQYF
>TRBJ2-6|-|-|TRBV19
TGTGCCAGTAGTATTGGGCATCTCTCTGGGGCCAACGTCCTGACTTTC
CASSIGHLSGANVLTF
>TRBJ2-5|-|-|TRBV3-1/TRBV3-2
TGTGCCAGCACCCGACAGGGAGCGGGGGAGACCCAGTACTTC
CASTRQGAGETQYF
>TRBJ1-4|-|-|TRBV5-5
TGTGCCAGCAGCTTGGACAGGTGGTATGAAAAACTGTTTTTT
CASSLDRWYEKLFF
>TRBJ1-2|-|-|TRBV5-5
TGTGCCAGCAGCTTACTAGGGAACTATGGCTACACCTTC
CASSLLGNYGYTF
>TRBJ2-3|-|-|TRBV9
TGTGCCAGCAGCGTATCGGGGCCCCATACGCAGTATTTT
CASSVSGPHTQYF
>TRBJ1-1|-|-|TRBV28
TGTGCCAGCAGTTTATCGGGGCCTTCAACTGAAGCTTTCTTT
CASSLSGPSTEAFF
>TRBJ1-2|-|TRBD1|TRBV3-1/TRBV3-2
TGTGCCAGCAGCCAGGGACAGGCTTATGGCTACACCTTC
CASSQGQAYGYTF
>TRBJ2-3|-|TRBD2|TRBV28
TGTGCCAGCAGTTTAAGGGCGGGAGGGTTAACAGATACGCAGTATTTT
CASSLRAGGLTDTQYF
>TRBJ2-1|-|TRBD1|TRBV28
TGTGCCAGCACCTTACCGGGACAGGGGGTGTACAATGAGCAGTTCTTC
CASTLPGQGVYNEQFF
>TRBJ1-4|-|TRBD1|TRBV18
TGTGCCAGCAAGGGACAGGGTGCAACTAATGAAAAACTGTTTTTT
CASKGQGATNEKLFF